This TCR beta chain was observed in a study of OX40 agonist ivuxolimab in advanced cancers. Study-wide context: Intravenous ivuxolimab was administered to patients every 2 weeks at 0.01 to 10 mg/kg. Each dose-escalation patient presented with hepatocellular carcinoma, melanoma, renal cell or head and neck cancer. Patients were 82.7% male with ages about 20 to 79, mean roughly 55. Study results and caveats: Averaging showed that CD8+ T cells had more expanded clones than CD4+ did.

On this clone itself: Its antigen is unidentified.

Measured with immunoSEQ multiplex PCR; TCRdb has only the in-frame clones, and not every one. This table holds roughly 120,000 clones, 80% to 90% found once. The CDR3 is 12 amino acids. Germline-derived CDR1 and CDR2 are SNHLY and FYNNEI. The V and J ends lost 6 bases and 0 bases respectively, with 6 bases between them. Source: CD4+ or CD8+ T cells sorted from blood, taken in a trial of the OX40 agonist ivuxolimab. This clonotype was sampled from an adult with an advanced solid tumor such as melanoma, head and neck, liver or kidney cancer. This chain links TRBV2 with TRBJ2-7; no definite D call. The CDR3 DNA reads TGTGCCAGCAGAACGTACTCCTACGAGCAGTACTTC. Its protein is CASRTYSYEQYF.